This T cell receptor (beta chain) was identified in a study of shared clonotypes between healthy human individuals. Replicate PCRs were loaded with 300 ng DNA from unsorted PBMC, some 30,000 T cell genomes. In the study's own analysis: ImmunoSEQ junction-only sequences lacked quality scores, so their filtering differed. The table came from immunoSEQ multiplex PCR; TCRdb's copy has only in-frame clones and leaves some out. That table is the source of V, J and clone size, and D and trimming were worked out from the DNA. This sample has about 470,000 clones, with 79% found just once. V dropped 0 bases and J dropped 5 bases, with 8 bases sitting between them. From germline, CDR1 is SGHAT and CDR2 FQNNGV. The CDR3 spans 15 residues.

Sequenced material: PBMCs. The chain combines TRBV11-2 with TRBJ2-6; D is perhaps TRBD1 (5 bases). The clonotype was recovered from a woman in her thirties or forties in good health. Some clones in this sample may be carry-over from other donors' samples. CDR3 sequence reads: CASSLDGAWANVLTF. The CDR3 DNA sequence: TGTGCCAGCAGCTTAGATGGGGCCTGGGCCAACGTCCTGACTTTC.